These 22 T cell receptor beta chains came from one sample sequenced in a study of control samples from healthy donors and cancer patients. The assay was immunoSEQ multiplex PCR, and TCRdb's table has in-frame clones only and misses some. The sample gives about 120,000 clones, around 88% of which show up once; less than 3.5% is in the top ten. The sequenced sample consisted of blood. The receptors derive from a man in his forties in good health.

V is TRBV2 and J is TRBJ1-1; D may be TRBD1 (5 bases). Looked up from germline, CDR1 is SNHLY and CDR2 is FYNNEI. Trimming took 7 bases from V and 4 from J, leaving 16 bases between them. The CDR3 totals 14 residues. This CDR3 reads CASTRVSGGTEAFF. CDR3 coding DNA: TGTGCCAGCACCCGGGTCTCCGGGGGCACTGAAGCTTTCTTT. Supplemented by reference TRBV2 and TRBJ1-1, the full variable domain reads EPEVTQTPSHQVTQMGQEVILRCVPISNHLYFYWYRQILGQKVEFLVSFYNNEISEKSEIFDDQFSVERPDGSNFTLKIRSTKLEDSAMYFCASTRVSGGTEAFFGQGTRLTVV.

Written as DNA, the CDR3 is TGTGCCAGCAGCCCTCGGGGACAGGACTATGGCTACACCTTC. This sequence encodes CASSPRGQDYGYTF. This chain uses TRBV9 with TRBJ1-2, with 8 bases matching TRBD1. With 4 bases clipped from V and 3 bases from J, the junction kept 5 bases outside the gene matches. The CDR3 extends over 14 amino acids. Germline CDR1 and CDR2: SGDLS and YYNGEE. The full variable domain, in which reference TRBV9 and TRBJ1-2 provide the parts outside the CDR3, is DSGVTQTPKHLITATGQRVTLRCSPRSGDLSVYWYQQSLDQGLQFLIQYYNGEERAKGNILERFSAQQFPDLHSELNLSSLELGDSALYFCASSPRGQDYGYTFGSGTRLTVV.

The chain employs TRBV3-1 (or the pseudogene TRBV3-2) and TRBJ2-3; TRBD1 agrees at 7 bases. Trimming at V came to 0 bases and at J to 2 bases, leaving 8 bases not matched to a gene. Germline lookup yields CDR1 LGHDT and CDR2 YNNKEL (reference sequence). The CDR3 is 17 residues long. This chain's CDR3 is CASSQDPGGTYTDTQYF. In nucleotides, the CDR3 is TGTGCCAGCAGCCAAGATCCAGGGGGAACATACACAGATACGCAGTATTTT.

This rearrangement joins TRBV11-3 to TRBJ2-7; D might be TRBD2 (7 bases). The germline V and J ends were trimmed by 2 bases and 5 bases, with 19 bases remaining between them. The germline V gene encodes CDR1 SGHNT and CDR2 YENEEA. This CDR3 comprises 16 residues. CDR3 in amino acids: CASSLIAVVGGHEQYF. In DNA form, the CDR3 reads TGTGCCAGCAGCTTAATCGCTGTAGTGGGGGGGCACGAGCAGTACTTC.

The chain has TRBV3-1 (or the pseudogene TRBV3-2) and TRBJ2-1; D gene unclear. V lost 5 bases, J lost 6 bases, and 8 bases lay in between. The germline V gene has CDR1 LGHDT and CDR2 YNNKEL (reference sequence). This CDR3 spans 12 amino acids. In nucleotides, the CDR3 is TGTGCCAGCAGCGCCCGCGTCAATGAGCAGTTCTTC. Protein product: CASSARVNEQFF.

The CDR3 spells CASSLDNWTVNSPLHF. Here the CDR3 DNA reads TGTGCCAGCAGCTTAGACAATTGGACAGTGAATTCACCCCTCCACTTT. J is TRBJ1-6 and V is TRBV7-8; perhaps TRBD1 as D (6 bases). V was cut by 1 base and J by 7 bases, with 14 bases left in between. The CDR3 has 16 amino acids. In germline, CDR1 is SGHVS, CDR2 FQNEAQ. The variable domain in full, with the rest retrieved from reference TRBV7-8 and TRBJ1-6, is GAGVSQSPRYKVAKRGQDVALRCDPISGHVSLFWYQQALGQGPEFLTYFQNEAQLDKSGLPSDRFFAERPEGSVSTLKIQRTQQEDSAVYLCASSLDNWTVNSPLHFGNGTRLTVT.

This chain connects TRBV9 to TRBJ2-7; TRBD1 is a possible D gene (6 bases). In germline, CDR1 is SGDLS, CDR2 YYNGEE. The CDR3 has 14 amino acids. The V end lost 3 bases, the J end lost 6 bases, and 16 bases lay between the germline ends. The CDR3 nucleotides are TGTGCCAGCAGCGGAGGCAGGGGTAATCGCGAGCAGTACTTC. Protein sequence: CASSGGRGNREQYF.

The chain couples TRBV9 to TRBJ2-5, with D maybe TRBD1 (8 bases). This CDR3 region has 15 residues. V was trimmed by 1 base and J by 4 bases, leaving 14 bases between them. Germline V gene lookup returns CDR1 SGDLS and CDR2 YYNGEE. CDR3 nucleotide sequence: TGTGCCAGCAGCGTATACTACAGGGGGGGAGAGACCCAGTACTTC. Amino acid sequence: CASSVYYRGGETQYF.

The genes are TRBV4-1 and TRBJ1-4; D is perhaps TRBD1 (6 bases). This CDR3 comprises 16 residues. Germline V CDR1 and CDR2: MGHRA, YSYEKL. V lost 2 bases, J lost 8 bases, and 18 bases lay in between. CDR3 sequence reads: CASSQLLGPGGEKLFF. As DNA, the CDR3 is TGCGCCAGCAGCCAATTGCTAGGACCGGGGGGCGAAAAACTGTTTTTT.

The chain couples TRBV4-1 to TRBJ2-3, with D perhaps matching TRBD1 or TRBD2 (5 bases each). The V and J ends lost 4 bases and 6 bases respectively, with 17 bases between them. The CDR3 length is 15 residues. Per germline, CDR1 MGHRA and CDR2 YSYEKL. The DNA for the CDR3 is TGCGCCAGCAGCCCTCGAGGGGCTAGCAGTGATACGCAGTATTTT. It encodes CASSPRGASSDTQYF.

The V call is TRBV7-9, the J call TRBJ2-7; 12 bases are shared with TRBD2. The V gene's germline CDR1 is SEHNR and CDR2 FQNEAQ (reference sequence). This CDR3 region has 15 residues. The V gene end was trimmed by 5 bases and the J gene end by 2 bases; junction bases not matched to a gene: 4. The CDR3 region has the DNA TGTGCCAGCAGCCCCCCTAGCGGGGGGGCCTACGAGCAGTACTTC. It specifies CASSPPSGGAYEQYF.

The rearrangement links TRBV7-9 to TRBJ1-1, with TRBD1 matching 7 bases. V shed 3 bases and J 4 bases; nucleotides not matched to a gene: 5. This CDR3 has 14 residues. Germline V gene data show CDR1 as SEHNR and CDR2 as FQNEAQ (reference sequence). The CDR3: CASSFRGLGTEAFF. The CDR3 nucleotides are TGTGCCAGCAGCTTCAGGGGGTTGGGCACTGAAGCTTTCTTT.

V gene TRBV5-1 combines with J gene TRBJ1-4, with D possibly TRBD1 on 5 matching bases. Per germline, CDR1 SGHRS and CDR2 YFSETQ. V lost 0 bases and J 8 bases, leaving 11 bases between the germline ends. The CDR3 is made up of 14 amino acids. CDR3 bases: TGCGCCAGCAGCTTGGAAGGGGTGTGGGAAAAACTGTTTTTT. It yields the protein CASSLEGVWEKLFF.

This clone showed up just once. The CDR3 reads CASSLSENSGYTDTQYF. The CDR3 DNA reads TGTGCCAGCAGTTTATCGGAGAACTCCGGTTACACAGATACGCAGTATTTT. The gene calls are TRBV27 and TRBJ2-3; no reliable D call. Trimming took off 0 bases at V and 2 bases at J, with 15 bases between the two ends. This CDR3 spans 17 amino acids. Germline values: CDR1 MNHEY, CDR2 SMNVEV (reference sequence).

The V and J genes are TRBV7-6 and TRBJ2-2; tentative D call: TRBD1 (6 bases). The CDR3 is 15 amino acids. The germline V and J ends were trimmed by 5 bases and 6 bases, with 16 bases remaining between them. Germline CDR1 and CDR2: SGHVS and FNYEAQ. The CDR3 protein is CASSPRGGRAGELFF. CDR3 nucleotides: TGTGCCAGCAGCCCGAGAGGGGGTAGGGCCGGGGAGCTGTTTTTT.

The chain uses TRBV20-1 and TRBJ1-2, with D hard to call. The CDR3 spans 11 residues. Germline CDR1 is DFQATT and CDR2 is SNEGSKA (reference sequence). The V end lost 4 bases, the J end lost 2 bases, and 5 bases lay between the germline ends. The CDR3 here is CSANLNYGYTF. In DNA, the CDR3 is TGCAGTGCTAACTTAAACTATGGCTACACCTTC.

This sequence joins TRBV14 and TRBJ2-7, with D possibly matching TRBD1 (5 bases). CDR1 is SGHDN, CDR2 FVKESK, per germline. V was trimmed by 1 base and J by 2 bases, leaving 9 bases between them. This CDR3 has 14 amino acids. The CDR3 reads CASSQGGRPYEQYF. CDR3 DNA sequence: TGTGCCAGCAGCCAAGGGGGCAGACCCTACGAGCAGTACTTC.

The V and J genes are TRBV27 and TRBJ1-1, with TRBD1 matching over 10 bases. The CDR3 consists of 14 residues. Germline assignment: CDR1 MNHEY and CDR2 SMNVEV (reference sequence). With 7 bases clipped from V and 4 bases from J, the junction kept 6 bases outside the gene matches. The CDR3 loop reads CASTPGTGVTEAFF. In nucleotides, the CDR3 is TGTGCCAGCACACCCGGGACAGGGGTCACTGAAGCTTTCTTT.

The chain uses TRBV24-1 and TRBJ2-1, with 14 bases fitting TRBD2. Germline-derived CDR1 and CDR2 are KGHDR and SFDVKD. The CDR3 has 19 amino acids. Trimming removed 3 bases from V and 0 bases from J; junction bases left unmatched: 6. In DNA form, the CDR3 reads TGTGCCACCAGTGATCCCGGACTAGCGGGGGGTAGCTCCTACAATGAGCAGTTCTTC. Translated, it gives CATSDPGLAGGSSYNEQFF.

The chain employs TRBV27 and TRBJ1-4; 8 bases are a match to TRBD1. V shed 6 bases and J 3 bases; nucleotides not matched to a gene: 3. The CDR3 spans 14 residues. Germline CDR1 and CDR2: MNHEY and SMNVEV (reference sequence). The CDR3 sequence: CASRQGAANEKLFF. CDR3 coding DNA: TGTGCCAGCAGGCAGGGGGCGGCTAATGAAAAACTGTTTTTT. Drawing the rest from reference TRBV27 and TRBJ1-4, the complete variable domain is EAQVTQNPRYLITVTGKKLTVTCSQNMNHEYMSWYRQDPGLGLRQIYYSMNVEVTDKGDVPEGYKVSRKEKRNFPLILESPSPNQTSLYFCASRQGAANEKLFFGSGTQLSVL.

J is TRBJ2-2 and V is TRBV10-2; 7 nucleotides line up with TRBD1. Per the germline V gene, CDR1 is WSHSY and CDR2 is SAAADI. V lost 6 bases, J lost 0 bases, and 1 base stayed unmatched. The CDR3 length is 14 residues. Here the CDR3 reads CASRGQTNTGELFF. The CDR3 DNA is TGCGCCAGCAGGGGACAGACGAACACCGGGGAGCTGTTTTTT.

CDR3 in DNA: TGCGCCAGCAGTTCTGGACGGGACCGGAGGGCTTTCTTT. Protein product: CASSSGRDRRAFF. The chain has TRBV5-1 and TRBJ1-1; weak D call: TRBD1 (5 bases). Looked up from germline, CDR1 is SGHRS and CDR2 is YFSETQ. CDR3 length equals 13 residues. Trimming took off 5 bases at V and 11 bases at J, with 19 bases between the two ends. Full variable domain (remainder filled in from reference TRBV5-1 and TRBJ1-1): KAGVTQTPRYLIKTRGQQVTLSCSPISGHRSVSWYQQTPGQGLQFLFEYFSETQRNKGNFPGRFSGRQFSNSRSEMNVSTLELGDSALYLCASSSGRDRRAFFGQGTRLTVV.